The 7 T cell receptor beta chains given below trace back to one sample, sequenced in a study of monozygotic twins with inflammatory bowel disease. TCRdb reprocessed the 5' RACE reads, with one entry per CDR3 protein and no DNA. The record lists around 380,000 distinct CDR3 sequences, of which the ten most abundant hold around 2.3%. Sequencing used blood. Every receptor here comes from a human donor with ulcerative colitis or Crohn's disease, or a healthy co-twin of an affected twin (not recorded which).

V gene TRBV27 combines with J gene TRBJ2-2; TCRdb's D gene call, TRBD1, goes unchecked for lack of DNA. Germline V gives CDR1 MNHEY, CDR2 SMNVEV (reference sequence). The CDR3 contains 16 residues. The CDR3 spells CASSLRSGGAHGELFF.

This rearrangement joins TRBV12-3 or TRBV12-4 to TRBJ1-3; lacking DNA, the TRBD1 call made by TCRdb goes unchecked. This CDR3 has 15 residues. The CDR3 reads CASSGTGGSGNTIYF.

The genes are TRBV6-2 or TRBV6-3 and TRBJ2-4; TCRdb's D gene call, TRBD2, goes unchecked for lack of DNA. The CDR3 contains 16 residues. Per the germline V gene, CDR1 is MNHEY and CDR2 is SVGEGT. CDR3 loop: CASSSELRQGPRRGYF.

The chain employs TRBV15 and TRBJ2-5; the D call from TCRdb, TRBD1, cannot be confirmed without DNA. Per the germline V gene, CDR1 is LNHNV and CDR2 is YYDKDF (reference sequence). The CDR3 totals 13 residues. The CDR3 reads CATATGAGETQYF.

The CDR3 here is CSARPLTYPYNEQFF. The rearrangement joins TRBV20-1 to TRBJ2-1; as DNA is missing, the TRBD1 call by TCRdb cannot be tested. CDR1 and CDR2 (germline): DFQATT, SNEGSKA (reference sequence). The length of the CDR3 is 15 residues.

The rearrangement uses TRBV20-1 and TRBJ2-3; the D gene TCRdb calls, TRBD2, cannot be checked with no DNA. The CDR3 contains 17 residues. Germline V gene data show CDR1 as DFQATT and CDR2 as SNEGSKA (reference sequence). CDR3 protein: CSARDSGAGGVTDTQYF.

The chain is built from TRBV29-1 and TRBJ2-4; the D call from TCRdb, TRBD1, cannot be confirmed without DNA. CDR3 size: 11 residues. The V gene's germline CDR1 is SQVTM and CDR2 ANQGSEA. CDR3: CSGGRGDIQYF. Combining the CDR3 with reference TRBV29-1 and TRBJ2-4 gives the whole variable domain SAVISQKPSRDICQRGTSLTIQCQVDSQVTMMFWYRQQPGQSLTLIATANQGSEATYESGFVIDKFPISRPNLTFSTLTVSNMSPEDSSIYLCSGGRGDIQYFGAGTRLSVL.